Given below is one TCR beta chain in context. Produced via immunoSEQ multiplex PCR; TCRdb's table is partial and in-frame only. The table has around 60,000 clones, over 75% seen once. This record belongs to a study of T cell responses to AZD1222 COVID-19 vaccine. The V gene's germline CDR1 is MDHEN and CDR2 SYDVKM. This CDR3 region has 15 residues. V was pared by 3 bases and J by 7 bases, with 6 bases of the junction left unmatched. The TCR sequence derives from an adult who received the AZD1222 COVID-19 vaccine. Specimen: peripheral blood, collected 28 days after the second AZD1222 dose. The rearrangement links TRBV28 to TRBJ1-4, with TRBD1 matching 9 bases. The CDR3 DNA sequence: TGTGCCAGCAGTTTCAGCGGGACAGGGAGTGAAAAACTGTTTTTT. Translating it yields CASSFSGTGSEKLFF.